Below are 7 T cell receptor beta chains sequenced from a single sample in a study of spatial heterogeneity in lung cancer. MiXCR was run by TCRdb on the 5' RACE reads, yielding one entry per CDR3 protein. The table has about 120,000 distinct CDR3 sequences, 9% to 15% seen once; the top ten hold roughly 15%. As to time point: blood at routine non-recurrence follow-up after resection. Material for sequencing was whole RNA from tumor, nontumor lung or frozen PBMC, left unsorted. Sequenced here: PBMCs, sampled at follow-up. The receptor source for this set is a male donor with early-stage non-small cell lung cancer.

The chain combines TRBV18 with TRBJ2-1; 7 nucleotides agree with TRBD2. The CDR3 has 16 residues. V lost 3 bases and J lost 3; bases outside the gene matches: 8. The V gene's germline CDR1 is KGHSH and CDR2 LQKENI. The CDR3 DNA sequence: TGTGCCAGCTCACCGTCCACGGGACTACTCTACAATGAGCAGTTCTTC. Translated: CASSPSTGLLYNEQFF.

This clonotype has a count of ten or more. The chain carries TRBV9 and TRBJ1-1; D is unclear. Germline lookup yields CDR1 SGDLS and CDR2 YYNGEE. The CDR3 sequence is 12 residues long. Trimming took off 5 bases at V and 0 bases at J, with 5 bases between the two ends. The CDR3 loop reads CASRGMNTEAFF. In DNA, the CDR3 is TGTGCCAGCAGAGGGATGAACACTGAAGCTTTCTTT. The full variable domain, rest sourced from reference TRBV9 and TRBJ1-1, is DSGVTQTPKHLITATGQRVTLRCSPRSGDLSVYWYQQSLDQGLQFLIQYYNGEERAKGNILERFSAQQFPDLHSELNLSSLELGDSALYFCASRGMNTEAFFGQGTRLTVV.

The sample holds a few counts of this clonotype. The chain links TRBV7-9 to TRBJ2-7, with D uncertain. The CDR3 extends over 14 amino acids. V was shortened by 1 base and J by 6 bases, with 13 bases between the two germline ends. CDR1 and CDR2 (germline): SEHNR, FQNEAQ (reference sequence). CDR3 in DNA: TGTGCCAGCAGCTTAGTCCAAGGCGGTAGCGAGCAGTACTTC. Protein sequence: CASSLVQGGSEQYF.

This rearrangement joins TRBV12-3 or TRBV12-4 to TRBJ1-1; D not certain. This CDR3 has 12 amino acids. The V gene lost 2 bases and the J gene lost 4 bases, with 5 bases spanning the gap. The chain's CDR3 is CASSLYGTEAFF. CDR3 DNA sequence: TGTGCCAGCAGTTTATACGGCACTGAAGCTTTCTTT.

V is TRBV5-1 and J is TRBJ2-1, with a weak D call TRBD2 (5 bases). This CDR3 is built from 15 residues. Trimming took 0 bases from V and 0 from J, leaving 7 bases between them. Germline V gene sequence: CDR1 SGHRS, CDR2 YFSETQ. CDR3 in amino acids: CASSLEDFSYNEQFF. The CDR3 bases are TGCGCCAGCAGCTTGGAGGACTTCTCCTACAATGAGCAGTTCTTC.

This clonotype was detected a few times. This sequence joins TRBV7-8 and TRBJ2-4; 8 bases agree with TRBD1. This CDR3 comprises 16 residues. V was clipped by 0 bases and J by 6 bases; unmatched bases: 7. The V gene's germline CDR1 is SGHVS and CDR2 FQNEAQ. The CDR3 loop is CASSLAGRGHGNIQYF. CDR3 DNA sequence: TGTGCCAGCAGCTTAGCGGGCAGGGGGCATGGAAACATTCAGTACTTC.

This CDR3 is CASSFNQPQHF. For the CDR3, the DNA is TGTGCCAGCAGTTTCAATCAGCCCCAGCATTTT. The chain is built from TRBV28 and TRBJ1-5; D unresolved. The germline gives CDR1 MDHEN, CDR2 SYDVKM. Deletions cut 3 bases from V and 3 bases from J, with 0 bases between. The CDR3 consists of 11 residues. Combining the CDR3 with reference TRBV28 and TRBJ1-5 gives the whole variable domain DVKVTQSSRYLVKRTGEKVFLECVQDMDHENMFWYRQDPGLGLRLIYFSYDVKMKEKGDIPEGYSVSREKKERFSLILESASTNQTSMYLCASSFNQPQHFGDGTRLSIL.